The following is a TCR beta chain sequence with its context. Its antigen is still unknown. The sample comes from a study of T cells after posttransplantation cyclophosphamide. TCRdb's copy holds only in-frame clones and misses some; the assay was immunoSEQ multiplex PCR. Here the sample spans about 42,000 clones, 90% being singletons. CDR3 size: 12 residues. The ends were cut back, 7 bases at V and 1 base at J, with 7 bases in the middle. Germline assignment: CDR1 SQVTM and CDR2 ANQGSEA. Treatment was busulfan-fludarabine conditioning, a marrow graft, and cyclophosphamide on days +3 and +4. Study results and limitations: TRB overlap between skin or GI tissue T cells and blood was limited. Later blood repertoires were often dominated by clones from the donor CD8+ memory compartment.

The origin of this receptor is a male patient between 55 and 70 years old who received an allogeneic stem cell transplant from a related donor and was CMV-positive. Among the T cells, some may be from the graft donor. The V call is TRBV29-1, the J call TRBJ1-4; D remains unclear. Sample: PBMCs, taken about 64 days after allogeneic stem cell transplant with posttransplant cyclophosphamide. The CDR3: CSAVVTNEKLFF. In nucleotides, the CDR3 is TGCAGCGCGGTCGTAACTAATGAAAAACTGTTTTTT.